This TCR beta chain was sequenced for a study of identical twins. Study results and caveats: Within twin pairs, the out-of-frame alpha sequences they shared showed excess low generation probability. In beta out-of-frame sequences, the excess sharing between twins was weaker.

A universal primer binding site was introduced by template switching. The final cDNA contained unique molecular identifiers. TCRdb reprocessed the 5' RACE reads with MiXCR, giving one entry per CDR3 protein. In the table there are some 660,000 distinct CDR3 sequences, 8.6% of which are singletons. This clonotype was seen only a few times. Its cognate antigen is unknown. The CDR3 runs to 15 residues. Unmatched junction bases numbered 5, after V lost 5 bases and J lost 0 bases. The V gene's germline CDR1 is MNHEY and CDR2 SVGEGT. Healthy Caucasians made up all donors. These sequences were also reported in another study, on yellow fever vaccine responses in identical twins.

The chain uses TRBV6-2 or TRBV6-3 and TRBJ2-7; 9 bases agree with TRBD1. This sequence originates from a woman under 30 in good health. Sequencing was done on a sample of PBMCs. The CDR3 reads CASSRTGDGSYEQYF. CDR3 bases: TGTGCCAGCAGTAGGACAGGGGACGGCTCCTACGAGCAGTACTTC.